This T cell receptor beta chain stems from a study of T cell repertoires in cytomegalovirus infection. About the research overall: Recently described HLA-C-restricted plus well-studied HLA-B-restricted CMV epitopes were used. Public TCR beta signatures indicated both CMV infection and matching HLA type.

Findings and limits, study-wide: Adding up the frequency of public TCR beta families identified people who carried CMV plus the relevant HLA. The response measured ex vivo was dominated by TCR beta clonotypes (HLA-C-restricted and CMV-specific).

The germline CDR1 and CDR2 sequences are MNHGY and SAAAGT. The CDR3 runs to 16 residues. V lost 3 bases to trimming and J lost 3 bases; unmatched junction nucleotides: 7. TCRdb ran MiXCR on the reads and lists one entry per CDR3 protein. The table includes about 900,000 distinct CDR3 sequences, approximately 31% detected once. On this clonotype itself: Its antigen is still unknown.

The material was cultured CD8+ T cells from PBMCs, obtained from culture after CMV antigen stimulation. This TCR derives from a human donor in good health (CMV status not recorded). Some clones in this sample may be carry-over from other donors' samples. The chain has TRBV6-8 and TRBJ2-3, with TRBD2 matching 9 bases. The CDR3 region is CASSYLGLASTDTQYF. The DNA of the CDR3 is TGTGCCAGCAGTTATCTTGGACTAGCGTCAACAGATACGCAGTATTTT.